This TCR beta chain derives from a study of blood T cell repertoires in COVID-19 (dated by TCRdb to the early 2020s). For context, the study as a whole: Samples covering the acute and convalescent phases of COVID-19 were provided by collaborators in the United States, Italy and Spain. A de-identified subject ID, COVID-19 status, age in years and sex were almost always included in the sample metadata. The prospective study material was composed of cDNA or gDNA derived from T cells, B-cell-depleted T cells, or PBMCs. Where HLA class I and class II types were available, the types were taken from metadata supplied by the sample provider, not from assay-based typing. The repertoires were made available in a free public database intended to serve as a resource for research on the immune response to SARS-CoV-2. The samples were drawn from two sources: the first 160 participants of the ongoing ImmuneRACE study, and about 1,300 subjects contributed by 6 global collaborators. Deeply sampled blood TCRbeta repertoires from subjects exposed to, actively infected with, or recovered from COVID-19 were included in the dataset. Overall study results and their limits: The amount of clinical and demographic metadata varied by source and participant and was provided uncurated.

The collaborating institutions used their own protocols to collect whole blood in K2EDTA tubes. Collaborator samples were shipped for TCRbeta analysis as frozen whole blood, isolated PBMCs, or DNA extracted from either sample type. Trimming removed 4 bases from V and 7 bases from J, leaving 16 bases between the germline ends. From the cysteine through the phenylalanine, the CDR3 covers 15 amino acids. This entry keeps only the CDR3 DNA: 45 bases, framed from base 1. The germline V gene (reference sequence) specifies LNHDA as CDR1 and SQIVND as CDR2. The immunoSEQ Assay, a bias-controlled multiplex PCR, was used to amplify TCRbeta CDR3 regions from genomic DNA. In the paper's pipeline: The number of nucleated cells in each sample was estimated by amplification of reference gene primers within the assay. To quantify the absolute abundance of each unique TCRbeta CDR3 rearrangement, sequence reads were collapsed and filtered. Productive Simpson clonality was computed per sample as the square root of Simpson's diversity index over productive rearrangements. The immuneACCESS repertoire file appears here via TCRdb, limited to in-frame rearrangements. These files lack a portion of the clones; in checked studies, under half of the deficit traces to unresolved V genes, and the cause of the others is not known. V and J calls and clone size are copied from that table; D and trimming were computed from the DNA. The sample yields hundreds of thousands of clones; about 91% were counted once. The leading ten clones occupy roughly an eighth of the sample.

Of note for this clone: Its antigen remains unidentified. No much larger clone exists at a distance of one base, and base qualities are not known.

Sequencing was carried out using peripheral blood. This receptor was identified in a woman aged 55-75 years with acute or convalescent COVID-19. The chain is encoded by TRBV19 joined to TRBJ1-4; the D gene is perhaps TRBD1, from 6 matching bases. The nucleotide sequence reads TGTGCCAGTAGTAGCCGGACAGCTTGGGGTGAAAAACTGTTTTTT. This is translated as CASSSRTAWGEKLFF.